This passage covers 21 T cell receptor beta chains from one sample sequenced in a study of control samples from healthy donors and cancer patients. TCRdb keeps only in-frame clones here, not all; method: immunoSEQ multiplex PCR. The sample lists approximately 94,000 clones; approximately 84% were seen once. What was sequenced was PBMCs. All receptors come from a man aged 70 or older with lung cancer.

The rearrangement joins TRBV4-3 to TRBJ2-1; 16 nucleotides line up with TRBD2. Germline loops: CDR1 LGHNA, CDR2 YSLEER. The CDR3 has 19 residues. V lost 5 bases, J lost 6 bases, and 13 bases stayed unmatched. The CDR3 protein is CASSSAGTSGGALGNEQFF. The CDR3 coding sequence is TGCGCCAGCAGCTCCGCCGGGACTAGCGGGGGGGCCTTGGGCAATGAGCAGTTCTTC.

CDR3 residues: CASSPLGAGQAFF. The CDR3 DNA sequence: TGTGCCAGCTCACCACTCGGGGCTGGGCAAGCTTTCTTT. The chain carries TRBV18 and TRBJ1-1; D perhaps matches TRBD1 (5 bases). This CDR3 has 13 residues. V was shortened by 1 base and J by 9 bases, with 12 bases between the two germline ends. Germline CDR1 KGHSH, CDR2 LQKENI.

V usage is TRBV5-8 and J usage is TRBJ2-2, with D maybe TRBD2 (6 bases). The CDR3 loop spans 15 amino acids. Germline V gene lookup returns CDR1 SGHTS and CDR2 YDEGEE. V lost 4 bases, J lost 2 bases, and 12 bases lay in between. CDR3 sequence: CASSEGTPNTGELFF. The CDR3 DNA follows: TGTGCCAGCAGCGAGGGGACTCCCAACACCGGGGAGCTGTTTTTT. Based on the CDR3 plus reference TRBV5-8 and TRBJ2-2, the full variable domain is EAGVTQSPTHLIKTRGQQATLRCSPISGHTSVYWYQQALGLGLQFLLWYDEGEERNRGNFPPRFSGRQFPNYSSELNVNALELEDSALYLCASSEGTPNTGELFFGEGSRLTVL.

CDR3 residues: CASGQGTEAFF. As DNA, the CDR3 is TGTGCCAGCGGACAGGGTACTGAAGCTTTCTTT. J is TRBJ1-1 and V is TRBV27, with 8 bases fitting TRBD1. The CDR3 covers 11 residues. Germline V gene lookup returns CDR1 MNHEY and CDR2 SMNVEV (reference sequence). V shed 8 bases, J shed 5 bases, and the junction held 1 base outside the gene matches.

This clone was picked up a small number of times. V is TRBV6-6 and J is TRBJ2-5; 12 nucleotides match TRBD2. V lost 5 bases, J lost 2 bases, and 9 bases stayed unmatched. Germline assignment: CDR1 MNHNY and CDR2 SVGAGI (reference sequence). The CDR3 is made up of 17 amino acids. The CDR3 loop reads CASSLAPGLAGQETQYF. CDR3 DNA: TGTGCCAGCAGTCTGGCGCCGGGACTAGCGGGTCAAGAGACCCAGTACTTC.

The rearrangement links TRBV19 to TRBJ2-3; D remains unclear. Per the germline V gene, CDR1 is LNHDA and CDR2 is SQIVND (reference sequence). Trimming removed 5 bases at V and 0 bases at J, with 12 bases between. This CDR3 has 15 amino acids. The CDR3 protein is CASSPIDSSTDTQYF. The CDR3 region has the DNA TGTGCCAGTAGTCCCATAGATTCTAGCACAGATACGCAGTATTTT.

This rearrangement joins TRBV2 to TRBJ2-2, with D tentatively TRBD1 (5 bases). Germline assignment: CDR1 SNHLY and CDR2 FYNNEI. This CDR3 spans 13 amino acids. The ends were cut back, 8 bases at V and 2 bases at J, with 9 bases in the middle. The CDR3: CASGADNTGELFF. CDR3 DNA: TGTGCCAGCGGGGCAGATAACACCGGGGAGCTGTTTTTT. The full variable domain, with the rest looked up from reference TRBV2 and TRBJ2-2, is EPEVTQTPSHQVTQMGQEVILRCVPISNHLYFYWYRQILGQKVEFLVSFYNNEISEKSEIFDDQFSVERPDGSNFTLKIRSTKLEDSAMYFCASGADNTGELFFGEGSRLTVL.

The chain couples TRBV28 to TRBJ1-3; D unresolved. Germline V gene sequence: CDR1 MDHEN, CDR2 SYDVKM. The germline V and J ends were trimmed by 10 bases and 2 bases, with 12 bases remaining between them. This CDR3 comprises 13 residues. In DNA form, the CDR3 reads TGTGCCACCCGTGGGCAGACTGGAAACACCATATATTTT. Its translation: CATRGQTGNTIYF.

The chain uses TRBV5-1 and TRBJ1-5; maybe TRBD1 (5 bases). The CDR3 runs 14 residues. Germline-derived CDR1 and CDR2 are SGHRS and YFSETQ. V was shortened by 5 bases and J by 0 bases, with 9 bases between the two germline ends. The CDR3 DNA reads TGCGCCAGCAGTCCGGGGGATAGCAATCAGCCCCAGCATTTT. Translation gives CASSPGDSNQPQHF.

The V gene is TRBV2, the J gene TRBJ1-4; D is possibly TRBD1 (5 bases). Germline CDR1 and CDR2: SNHLY and FYNNEI. The ends were cut back, 5 bases at V and 7 bases at J, with 17 bases in the middle. The CDR3 is 15 amino acids. CDR3 loop: CASSPDRERTEKLFF. In DNA, the CDR3 is TGTGCCAGCAGTCCAGACAGAGAAAGAACTGAAAAACTGTTTTTT.

The chain recombines TRBV7-8 with TRBJ2-3; a possible D gene is TRBD2 (6 bases). The germline gives CDR1 SGHVS, CDR2 FQNEAQ. The V end was cut by 1 base, the J end by 1 base, with 12 bases between. The CDR3 runs to 16 residues. The CDR3: CASSLGLALGTDTQYF. The CDR3 DNA is TGTGCCAGCAGCTTAGGGCTAGCGCTAGGCACAGATACGCAGTATTTT.

The chain recombines TRBV10-1 with TRBJ2-3, with no clear D. This CDR3 is 12 amino acids long. Germline CDR1 reads WNHNN; CDR2 reads SYGVQD (reference sequence). Trimming stripped 1 base from V and 6 bases from J, with 5 bases between. In DNA, the CDR3 is TGCGCCAGCAGTGAGTTAGGGGATACGCAGTATTTT. This gives the protein CASSELGDTQYF.

The genes are TRBV20-1 and TRBJ1-1; D might be TRBD1 (6 bases). CDR1 is DFQATT and CDR2 is SNEGSKA in the germline V gene (reference sequence). The length of the CDR3 is 15 residues. V was clipped by 3 bases and J by 0 bases, with 14 bases between them. CDR3 bases: TGCAGTGCTAGTCGCGGGGGCGGGGTGAACACTGAAGCTTTCTTT. It encodes CSASRGGGVNTEAFF.

The chain links TRBV24-1 to TRBJ2-1; 7 bases align to TRBD1. Looked up from germline, CDR1 is KGHDR and CDR2 is SFDVKD. V dropped 3 bases and J dropped 0; count of bases not matched to a gene: 4. This CDR3 region has 16 residues. CDR3 amino acids: CATSDPQGVSYNEQFF. CDR3 coding DNA: TGTGCCACCAGTGATCCCCAGGGGGTCTCCTACAATGAGCAGTTCTTC.

The sample holds a few counts of this clone. The V gene is TRBV6-2 or TRBV6-3, the J gene TRBJ2-3; the D gene is possibly TRBD2 (5 bases). V was shortened by 0 bases and J by 5 bases, with 18 bases between the two germline ends. The CDR3 has 17 residues. Looked up from germline, CDR1 is MNHEY and CDR2 is SVGEGT. This CDR3 reads CASSYSRVGIRGDTQYF. CDR3 sequence (DNA): TGTGCCAGCAGTTACTCGCGGGTGGGGATCCGAGGAGATACGCAGTATTTT.

This chain connects TRBV5-4 to TRBJ1-2, with D unclear. CDR1 and CDR2 (germline): SGHNT, YYREEE (reference sequence). The CDR3 loop spans 16 amino acids. Trimming removed 6 bases at V and 0 bases at J, with 18 bases between. CDR3 protein: CASNIQRPGANYGYTF. Written as DNA, the CDR3 is TGTGCCAGCAACATTCAACGTCCAGGCGCTAACTATGGCTACACCTTC.

The chain uses TRBV5-6 and TRBJ2-7, with 7 bases matching TRBD2. The junction had 5 bases not matched to a gene; V was cut back by 4 bases and J by 1 base. There are 14 residues in the CDR3. Per germline, CDR1 SGHDT and CDR2 YYEEEE. The DNA of the CDR3 is TGTGCCAGCAGCCCGGGACTACCATCCTACGAGCAGTACTTC. Amino acids: CASSPGLPSYEQYF.

This clone has a handful of counts. The chain uses TRBV7-9 and TRBJ1-5, with 7 bases matching TRBD1. V trimming: 5 bases; J trimming: 2 bases; junction bases outside the gene matches: 12. Germline CDR1 and CDR2: SEHNR and FQNEAQ (reference sequence). This CDR3 has 17 amino acids. The CDR3 sequence: CASSPGLTGLGNQPQHF. In nucleotides, the CDR3 is TGTGCCAGCAGCCCAGGCCTGACAGGGCTAGGCAATCAGCCCCAGCATTTT.

This sequence joins TRBV19 and TRBJ1-1; D gene uncertain. The V end was cut by 3 bases, the J end by 5 bases, with 10 bases between. This CDR3 is 13 amino acids long. Germline V gives CDR1 LNHDA, CDR2 SQIVND (reference sequence). The CDR3 protein is CASSMDPRTEAFF. The CDR3 DNA reads TGTGCCAGTAGTATGGACCCCCGGACTGAAGCTTTCTTT.

A word on this clone: Other DNA sequences in the same sample also yield this CDR3. The J gene is TRBJ1-4, the V gene TRBV18, with a weak D call TRBD1 (5 bases). The germline gives CDR1 KGHSH, CDR2 LQKENI. This CDR3 is 16 amino acids long. Trimming took off 0 bases at V and 12 bases at J, with 20 bases between the two ends. The CDR3 protein is CASSPPGLTSGGELFF. The CDR3 nucleotides are TGTGCCAGCTCACCACCGGGACTCACCTCTGGTGGGGAACTGTTTTTT.

V and J are TRBV2 and TRBJ2-7; 14 bases fit TRBD2. Germline V gene sequence: CDR1 SNHLY, CDR2 FYNNEI. With 6 bases clipped from V and 5 bases from J, the junction kept 3 bases outside the gene matches. The CDR3 is made up of 14 amino acids. The CDR3 region has the DNA TGTGCCAGCAGGACTAGCGGGGGGGCCAACGAGCAGTACTTC. Its translation is CASRTSGGANEQYF. The entire variable domain, with the rest obtained from reference TRBV2 and TRBJ2-7, is as follows: EPEVTQTPSHQVTQMGQEVILRCVPISNHLYFYWYRQILGQKVEFLVSFYNNEISEKSEIFDDQFSVERPDGSNFTLKIRSTKLEDSAMYFCASRTSGGANEQYFGPGTRLTVT.